Listed below are T cell receptor beta chains from one sample, sequenced in a study of cytomegalovirus exposure and HLA in healthy donors. Some clones are missing from TCRdb's copy, which holds only in-frame ones; the method was immunoSEQ multiplex PCR. The table lists about 160,000 clones, roughly 79% of them singletons. Sequencing was performed on PBMCs. The receptor set was obtained from a woman aged 45 to 65 in good health and CMV-seronegative. The CDR3 runs from the conserved cysteine through the conserved F or W. A D gene is named only where the DNA matches it firmly. Clone size appears in some rows only: once, few, many, or a class for an expanded clone.

j_gene	len	d_gene	v_gene	abundance	CDR3aa
TRBJ1-2	13	TRBD1	TRBV30	-	CAWSAGGNYGYTF
TRBJ2-2	16	-	TRBV6-1	-	CASSENRAMLAGELFF
TRBJ1-1	12	-	TRBV13	few	CASTIRGGEAFF
TRBJ1-4	16	-	TRBV7-2	-	CASSPRGGGTNEKLFF
TRBJ2-5	14	-	TRBV7-2	-	CASSLLASAETQYF
TRBJ2-1	17	TRBD2	TRBV7-8	-	CASSRRGIAGEWNEQFF
TRBJ2-2	14	-	TRBV5-4	-	CASSPEGHTGELFF
TRBJ1-2	14	-	TRBV15	-	CATSNPEGANGYTF
TRBJ1-3	15	TRBD1	TRBV6-5	-	CASSGTGNSGNTIYF
TRBJ2-7	12	TRBD2	TRBV6-7	-	CARTSGTHEQYF
TRBJ1-1	14	TRBD1	TRBV19	-	CASSLKTGTTEAFF
TRBJ2-3	15	-	TRBV9	once	CASNPQGTSTDTQYF
TRBJ1-6	16	TRBD1	TRBV9	-	CASSSGGSSYNSPLHF
TRBJ2-3	15	TRBD2	TRBV5-4	-	CASRSTSGGTDTQYF
TRBJ1-1	13	TRBD1	TRBV2	-	CASSTTGGREAFF
TRBJ2-7	14	-	TRBV23-1	-	CASSQKQDSYEQYF
TRBJ1-3	16	-	TRBV4-3	-	CASSQGPASSGNTIYF
TRBJ1-1	16	TRBD1	TRBV6-1	-	CASSERGQKTDTEAFF
TRBJ1-4	16	-	TRBV5-1	-	CASSPGGVATNEKLFF
TRBJ2-1	13	TRBD1	TRBV5-1	-	CASSLGTGNEQFF
TRBJ2-6	15	-	TRBV6-5	-	CASSIQGSGANVLTF
TRBJ2-7	17	-	TRBV18	-	CASSPPASAPYSYEQYF
TRBJ1-3	14	TRBD1	TRBV9	-	CASSGQGSGNTIYF
TRBJ1-4	17	TRBD1	TRBV4-3	-	CASSQDLGTGANEKLFF
TRBJ2-7	16	TRBD1	TRBV30	-	CAWSVHVTGRNYEQYF
TRBJ2-1	15	TRBD2	TRBV4-2	-	CASSQEVGGPSEQFF
TRBJ2-5	16	TRBD2	TRBV5-1	few	CASGLGTSGAQETQYF
TRBJ1-2	17	-	TRBV7-2	many	CASSPDRPIVTNYGYTF
TRBJ2-1	16	TRBD2	TRBV5-4	-	CASSLGGGGPYNEQFF
TRBJ1-4	14	TRBD1	TRBV11-1	once	CASSLGQGGEKLFF
TRBJ1-5	14	TRBD1	TRBV28	-	CASHGTASNQPQHF
TRBJ1-4	15	TRBD1	TRBV19	few	CASSNPTGGGEKLFF
TRBJ2-2	18	TRBD2	TRBV25-1	-	CASSELILAGARTGELFF
TRBJ2-5	16	TRBD2	TRBV2	-	CASKGGLAGVGETQYF
TRBJ1-5	15	-	TRBV5-1	few	CASSRDGGSNQPQHF
TRBJ2-3	16	TRBD1	TRBV4-2	-	CASSPLGQGLTDTQYF
TRBJ2-1	13	-	TRBV18	-	CASSASPVTEQFF
TRBJ2-7	13	TRBD1	TRBV29-1	few	CSVVPRDSHEQYF
TRBJ1-1	15	TRBD1	TRBV6-1	-	CATCVTRAGQEKAFF
TRBJ1-1	14	-	TRBV5-1	-	CASSPGGTNTEAFF
TRBJ2-1	13	TRBD1	TRBV5-1	-	CASNYFTGTDLFF
TRBJ1-4	13	-	TRBV29-1	-	CSVVVATNEKLFF
TRBJ2-7	14	-	TRBV11-2	-	CASSLGVHPHEQYF
TRBJ2-3	14	TRBD2	TRBV10-3	-	CAISTSGGRDTQYF
TRBJ2-1	15	TRBD2	TRBV9	-	CASSAPAGGYNEQFF
TRBJ2-2	13	-	TRBV7-3	-	CASSSVVTGELFF
TRBJ2-3	13	-	TRBV18	-	CASSPPSTDTQYF
TRBJ2-3	13	-	TRBV4-3	once	CASSQNPGDTQYF
TRBJ2-5	15	-	TRBV5-6	-	CASSLAGEGQVTQYF
TRBJ1-1	14	-	TRBV5-4	-	CASSSTGLNTEAFF
TRBJ1-2	16	-	TRBV6-5	-	CASSYSFAASNYGYTF